A single sample gave rise to the 23 T cell receptor beta chains below, sequenced in a study of CD8 T cells in ankylosing spondylitis. TCRdb recomputed calls from the 5' RACE reads with MiXCR, one row per CDR3 protein. This sample has some 140,000 distinct CDR3 sequences, with about an eighth found just once. Sequencing input: blood, either unsorted or a sorted T cell fraction (not recorded which). These receptors originate from a female donor with ankylosing spondylitis or in good health (not recorded which).

This clonotype was observed a few times. The rearrangement uses TRBV7-2 and TRBJ2-5, with a tentative D call TRBD1 (5 bases). The CDR3 is made up of 14 amino acids. Trimming shortened V by 3 bases and J by 2 bases, and 10 bases separated the two germline ends. In germline, CDR1 is SGHTA, CDR2 FQGNSA. The CDR3 loop reads CASSFRQRQETQYF. The CDR3, as DNA: TGTGCCAGCAGCTTCAGACAGAGACAAGAGACCCAGTACTTC.

This chain joins TRBV7-8 and TRBJ2-7, with 11 bases that match TRBD2. CDR3 length: 16 amino acids. Looked up from germline, CDR1 is SGHVS and CDR2 is FQNEAQ. Losses at the gene ends were 1 base for V and 3 bases for J; bases not matched to a gene: 5. The chain's CDR3 is CASSLGTSGGSYEQYF. In DNA, the CDR3 is TGTGCCAGCAGCTTAGGAACTAGCGGGGGAAGCTACGAGCAGTACTTC. Supplemented by reference TRBV7-8 and TRBJ2-7, the full variable domain reads GAGVSQSPRYKVAKRGQDVALRCDPISGHVSLFWYQQALGQGPEFLTYFQNEAQLDKSGLPSDRFFAERPEGSVSTLKIQRTQQEDSAVYLCASSLGTSGGSYEQYFGPGTRLTVT.

V and J are TRBV7-8 and TRBJ2-5; D may be TRBD1 (5 bases). The germline V gene encodes CDR1 SGHVS and CDR2 FQNEAQ. Trimming pared 5 bases from V and 5 bases from J, leaving 15 bases between. The CDR3 is made up of 14 amino acids. The CDR3 protein is CASSPNQGEETQYF. CDR3 bases: TGTGCCAGCAGCCCAAATCAGGGTGAGGAGACCCAGTACTTC.

V usage is TRBV5-5 and J usage is TRBJ2-7; D not resolved. V was pared by 4 bases and J by 3 bases, with 14 bases between. The CDR3 runs 14 residues. Germline values: CDR1 SGHKS, CDR2 YYEKEE (reference sequence). DNA for the CDR3: TGTGCCAGCAGCCAAACGTCGCTAGTCTACGAGCAGTACTTC. This translates into CASSQTSLVYEQYF.

This clonotype was seen ten or more times. V is TRBV12-3 or TRBV12-4 and J is TRBJ2-5, with D hard to call. This CDR3 contains 12 residues. Trimming left V 4 bases short and J 4 bases short, with 7 bases between. The CDR3 protein is CASSSRRETQYF. Here the CDR3 DNA reads TGTGCCAGCAGTTCGAGGCGAGAGACCCAGTACTTC.

This clonotype was picked up a small number of times. The DNA of the CDR3 is TGTGCCTGGACATCAGGGGCTGGAAACACCATATATTTT. Protein product: CAWTSGAGNTIYF. The chain recombines TRBV30 with TRBJ1-3; D perhaps matches TRBD1 (6 bases). Trimming shortened V by 4 bases and J by 2 bases, and 9 bases separated the two germline ends. Germline V CDR1 and CDR2: GTSNPN, SVGIG (reference sequence). The CDR3 has 13 residues.

This clonotype was detected ten times or more. The chain joins TRBV29-1 to TRBJ1-1; 8 nucleotides line up with TRBD1. The CDR3 spans 13 residues. CDR1 and CDR2 (germline): SQVTM, ANQGSEA. V shed 6 bases, J shed 1 base, and the junction held 4 bases outside the gene matches. CDR3 protein: CSVQGGPNTEAFF. CDR3 DNA: TGCAGCGTACAGGGGGGTCCGAACACTGAAGCTTTCTTT.

This clonotype was seen only a few times. The CDR3 region is CASGGTVNEQFF. CDR3 DNA: TGTGCCAGCGGAGGGACAGTGAATGAGCAGTTCTTC. This chain joins TRBV5-4 and TRBJ2-1; D possibly corresponds to TRBD1 (7 bases). The V end lost 7 bases, the J end lost 7 bases, and 12 bases lay between the germline ends. CDR1 and CDR2 (germline): SGHNT, YYREEE (reference sequence). The CDR3 runs to 12 residues.

In this sample, this clonotype turned up many times. The chain carries TRBV20-1 and TRBJ1-6; 11 bases map to TRBD1. The trim removed 6 bases at V and 8 bases at J, leaving 6 bases unmatched. CDR3 length: 14 residues. The germline V gene encodes CDR1 DFQATT and CDR2 SNEGSKA (reference sequence). The CDR3 protein is CSAPDRGLYSPLHF. The CDR3 nucleotides read TGCAGTGCCCCGGACAGGGGGCTTTATTCACCCCTCCACTTT.

The rearrangement uses TRBV7-8 and TRBJ2-3; D perhaps matches TRBD2 (5 bases). The CDR3 has 17 amino acids. V was clipped by 1 base and J by 4 bases, with 18 bases between them. Germline assignment: CDR1 SGHVS and CDR2 FQNEAQ. CDR3: CASSLGARANHPDTQYF. In nucleotides, the CDR3 is TGTGCCAGCAGCTTAGGGGCGCGGGCTAATCATCCAGATACGCAGTATTTT.

The CDR3, as DNA: TGTGCCAGCAGCTTAGTATCGAGGGAGGGTGAAAATGAGCAGTTCTTC. Amino acid sequence: CASSLVSREGENEQFF. The chain couples TRBV11-2 to TRBJ2-1, with 7 positions matching TRBD2. Germline V gene data show CDR1 as SGHAT and CDR2 as FQNNGV. CDR3 length: 16 amino acids. V lost 1 base, J lost 7 bases, and 10 bases stayed unmatched.

The table lists this clonotype with many counts. This chain links TRBV10-3 with TRBJ2-2, with D perhaps TRBD2 (5 bases). Trimming cost V 6 bases and J 0 bases, with 11 bases left between them. The germline V gene has CDR1 ENHRY and CDR2 SYGVKD. This CDR3 comprises 15 residues. CDR3 amino acids: CAIRRASANTGELFF. CDR3 DNA sequence: TGTGCCATCAGGAGGGCGTCTGCGAACACCGGGGAGCTGTTTTTT.

This clonotype was picked up many times. The chain employs TRBV7-8 and TRBJ2-1, with TRBD2 identical over 9 bases. The trim removed 3 bases at V and 3 bases at J, leaving 3 bases unmatched. This CDR3 contains 15 residues. CDR1 SGHVS and CDR2 FQNEAQ come from the germline V gene. CDR3 bases: TGTGCCAGCAGCTTCCAGCGGGAGGTCTACAATGAGCAGTTCTTC. Amino acids: CASSFQREVYNEQFF.

This clonotype was detected many times. The rearrangement uses TRBV12-3 or TRBV12-4 and TRBJ1-1, with a possible D match to TRBD1 (5 bases). V gave up 6 bases and J gave up 5 bases, with 19 bases separating them. This CDR3 has 15 residues. DNA for the CDR3: TGTGCCAGCAGGGATGGACACCTGGTTGGAACTGAAGCTTTCTTT. This codes for CASRDGHLVGTEAFF.

This clonotype was recorded many times. This chain connects TRBV5-5 to TRBJ2-2; TRBD2 matches at 7 bases. The CDR3 consists of 13 residues. In germline, CDR1 is SGHKS, CDR2 YYEKEE (reference sequence). V lost 3 bases and J lost 6; bases outside the gene matches: 2. The CDR3 is CASSSSGAGELFF. CDR3 sequence (DNA): TGTGCCAGCAGCTCGAGCGGGGCCGGGGAGCTGTTTTTT.

This clonotype was picked up many times. The V and J genes are TRBV20-1 and TRBJ2-6; 7 bases align to TRBD1. Per germline, CDR1 DFQATT and CDR2 SNEGSKA (reference sequence). V lost 0 bases, J lost 0 bases, and 5 bases stayed unmatched. This CDR3 is built from 17 residues. Written as DNA, the CDR3 is TGCAGTGCTAGAGATTGGGGACAGCCCTCTGGGGCCAACGTCCTGACTTTC. This gives the protein CSARDWGQPSGANVLTF.

As to this clonotype: A much larger clone sits a single nucleotide away, making a read error possible. The gene calls are TRBV12-3 or TRBV12-4 and TRBJ2-1; D is unclear. The germline V and J ends were trimmed by 1 base and 9 bases, with 13 bases remaining between them. The CDR3 is made up of 14 amino acids. CDR3 region: CASSLVGLVGEQFF. For the CDR3, the DNA is TGTGCCAGCAGTTTAGTCGGCCTAGTCGGTGAGCAGTTCTTC.

This chain connects TRBV5-1 to TRBJ2-1; 9 bases match TRBD1. CDR1 and CDR2 (germline): SGHRS, YFSETQ. CDR3 length equals 15 residues. V was pared by 5 bases and J by 4 bases, with 7 bases of the junction left unmatched. CDR3: CASRLGTGSYNEQFF. CDR3 bases: TGCGCCAGCAGACTGGGGACAGGGTCTTACAATGAGCAGTTCTTC.

The sample holds a few counts of this clonotype. The rearrangement uses TRBV6-6 and TRBJ1-1; D is unresolved. Germline CDR1 is MNHNY and CDR2 is SVGAGI (reference sequence). This CDR3 region has 13 residues. V lost 9 bases and J lost 7, with 18 bases in between. CDR3 residues: CASVASTGNEAFF. CDR3 sequence (DNA): TGTGCCAGTGTGGCGTCGACGGGGAATGAAGCTTTCTTT.

This clonotype showed up many times. J is TRBJ1-1 and V is TRBV18; no clear D gene. The V and J ends lost 2 bases and 1 base respectively, with 8 bases between them. The CDR3 sequence is 14 residues long. The germline CDR1 and CDR2 sequences are KGHSH and LQKENI. The CDR3, as DNA: TGTGCCAGCTCACCATTGCCAGCGAACACTGAAGCTTTCTTT. Amino acids: CASSPLPANTEAFF.

This clonotype was detected many times. The chain employs TRBV11-2 and TRBJ1-2; D gene unclear. This CDR3 has 14 residues. The V end was cut by 3 bases, the J end by 0 bases, with 8 bases between. The germline V gene has CDR1 SGHAT and CDR2 FQNNGV. This CDR3 is CASSLLITNYGYTF. Written as DNA, the CDR3 is TGTGCCAGCAGCTTGTTAATAACTAACTATGGCTACACCTTC.

There are many counts of this clonotype. This rearrangement joins TRBV7-9 to TRBJ2-7; D may be TRBD1 or TRBD2 (5 bases each). V dropped 6 bases and J dropped 2 bases, with 14 bases sitting between them. Germline V gives CDR1 SEHNR, CDR2 FQNEAQ (reference sequence). The CDR3 is made up of 14 amino acids. CDR3: CASSLTGTAYEQYF. The CDR3 DNA reads as TGTGCCAGCAGTTTGACGGGGACCGCCTACGAGCAGTACTTC.

This clonotype came up a few times. A much larger clone is a single base away; this may be a read error. The genes are TRBV25-1 and TRBJ1-1; D not certain. V dropped 3 bases and J dropped 0 bases, with 5 bases sitting between them. The CDR3 is 13 amino acids. The germline V gene encodes CDR1 MGHDK and CDR2 SYGVNS. As DNA, the CDR3 is TGTGCCAGCAGTGAGGCAGTGAACACTGAAGCTTTCTTT. This codes for CASSEAVNTEAFF.